Following are 17 T cell receptor beta chains from one sample sequenced in a study of cytomegalovirus exposure and HLA in healthy donors (TCRdb year 2017). Libraries came from the immunoSEQ multiplex PCR assay. TCRdb mirrors the immuneACCESS table, restricted to in-frame sequences. Some clones are absent from its copies; in checked studies, under half trace to an unresolved V gene, and the reason for the others is unknown. The sample table shows about 160,000 clones, and roughly 96% are seen once. Roughly 0.83% of the sample is held by the ten biggest clonotypes. The sample was PBMCs. Receptors originate from a woman aged 18 to 35 in good health and CMV-seronegative.

This chain uses TRBV10-3 with TRBJ2-7, with 9 positions matching TRBD2. The germline V gene encodes CDR1 ENHRY and CDR2 SYGVKD. The length of the CDR3 is 15 residues. The V and J ends lost 3 bases and 3 bases, in that order; junction bases with no gene match: 6. CDR3 sequence reads: CAISDWLAGLYEQYF. CDR3 in DNA: TGTGCCATCAGTGATTGGCTAGCGGGGCTCTACGAGCAGTACTTC.

This chain connects TRBV4-1 to TRBJ2-3; 10 nucleotides line up with TRBD2. CDR3 length equals 18 residues. The germline V gene encodes CDR1 MGHRA and CDR2 YSYEKL. The ends lost 1 base at V and 1 base at J; junction bases unmatched: 8. The chain's CDR3 is CASSQVRALAGGTDTQYF. The CDR3 DNA reads TGCGCCAGCAGCCAAGTTAGGGCTCTAGCGGGGGGCACAGATACGCAGTATTTT.

V is TRBV6-4 and J is TRBJ2-3; 9 bases map to TRBD2. The CDR3 loop spans 14 amino acids. The germline V gene encodes CDR1 MRHNA and CDR2 SNTAGT. Trimming cost V 4 bases and J 1 base; bases outside gene matches: 0. CDR3 in DNA: TGTGCCAGCAGTGTAGCGGGGGGCACAGATACGCAGTATTTT. Translation: CASSVAGGTDTQYF.

The chain recombines TRBV6-1 with TRBJ1-2, with no clear D. The CDR3 is 14 residues long. CDR1 MNHNS and CDR2 SASEGT come from the germline V gene. The V end was cut by 2 bases, the J end by 2 bases, with 9 bases between. CDR3 nucleotides: TGTGCCAGCAGTGAACTTTGGCAGAACTATGGCTACACCTTC. This translates into CASSELWQNYGYTF.

V and J are TRBV5-4 and TRBJ1-1; TRBD1 matches at 7 bases. This CDR3 region has 14 residues. V shed 4 bases, J shed 4 bases, and the junction held 7 bases outside the gene matches. The germline V gene has CDR1 SGHNT and CDR2 YYREEE (reference sequence). For the CDR3, the DNA is TGTGCCAGCAGCGCCACAGGGGAAGGCACTGAAGCTTTCTTT. It translates to CASSATGEGTEAFF. Complete variable domain (other parts from reference TRBV5-4 and TRBJ1-1): ETGVTQSPTHLIKTRGQQVTLRCSSQSGHNTVSWYQQALGQGPQFIFQYYREEENGRGNFPPRFSGLQFPNYSSELNVNALELDDSALYLCASSATGEGTEAFFGQGTRLTVV.

This chain links TRBV6-5 with TRBJ2-3, with 11 positions matching TRBD2. V shed 6 bases and J 4 bases; nucleotides not matched to a gene: 6. CDR1 is MNHEY, CDR2 SVGAGI, per germline. The CDR3 has 15 residues. As DNA, the CDR3 is TGTGCCAGCAGGGATAGCGGGGGGGGATCAGATACGCAGTATTTT. Protein product: CASRDSGGGSDTQYF.

The V call is TRBV4-2, the J call TRBJ2-1; 14 positions agree with TRBD2. This CDR3 region has 20 residues. The V segment lost 5 bases and the J segment 2 bases; nucleotides outside the gene matches: 14. Germline CDR1 LGHNA, CDR2 YNFKEQ. The CDR3 bases are TGTGCCAGCAGCACCTCGACTAGCGGGGGGGTTTTAGGCACCTACAATGAGCAGTTCTTC. It yields the protein CASSTSTSGGVLGTYNEQFF.

This chain joins TRBV2 and TRBJ1-1, with D possibly matching TRBD1 (5 bases). CDR1 and CDR2 (germline): SNHLY, FYNNEI. CDR3 length: 14 amino acids. The V end was cut by 2 bases, the J end by 4 bases, with 11 bases between. CDR3 coding DNA: TGTGCCAGCAGTGAACGGGGGTGGAGCACTGAAGCTTTCTTT. Encoded protein: CASSERGWSTEAFF.

V and J are TRBV30 and TRBJ1-1, with a tentative D call TRBD1 (5 bases). The germline gives CDR1 GTSNPN, CDR2 SVGIG (reference sequence). CDR3 length: 14 amino acids. V was trimmed by 6 bases and J by 3 bases, leaving 17 bases between them. In nucleotides, the CDR3 is TGTGCCTGTACCCAGGGACTAGTGGACACTGAAGCTTTCTTT. This encodes CACTQGLVDTEAFF.

V and J are TRBV7-9 and TRBJ1-1, with 7 bases matching TRBD1. Unmatched junction bases numbered 9, after V lost 4 bases and J lost 4 bases. CDR3 length equals 15 residues. The germline V gene encodes CDR1 SEHNR and CDR2 FQNEAQ (reference sequence). DNA for the CDR3: TGTGCCAGCAGCTATTGGAAGGGGGCCGTCACTGAAGCTTTCTTT. This translates into CASSYWKGAVTEAFF.

The chain links TRBV7-3 to TRBJ2-3; D is possibly TRBD1 (5 bases). Germline V gene sequence: CDR1 SGHTA, CDR2 FQGTGA. This CDR3 region has 15 residues. V lost 3 bases and J 2 bases, leaving 12 bases between the germline ends. The CDR3 loop is CASSLLVGATDTQYF. The CDR3 region has the DNA TGTGCCAGCAGCTTGTTGGTTGGGGCCACAGATACGCAGTATTTT.

The chain joins TRBV7-2 to TRBJ1-1; D is unclear. This CDR3 spans 14 amino acids. Germline V lookup: CDR1 SGHTA, CDR2 FQGNSA. Trimming stripped 1 base from V and 4 bases from J, with 10 bases between. This CDR3 reads CASSLGLSGTEAFF. CDR3 nucleotide sequence: TGTGCCAGCAGCTTAGGTCTCTCGGGCACTGAAGCTTTCTTT.

This chain links TRBV6-5 with TRBJ2-3; a possible D gene is TRBD1 (6 bases). The germline V gene has CDR1 MNHEY and CDR2 SVGAGI. The CDR3 loop spans 14 amino acids. V was cut by 5 bases and J by 3 bases, with 12 bases left in between. This CDR3 reads CASSNNGQTDTQYF. The DNA of the CDR3 is TGTGCCAGCAGTAACAATGGACAGACAGATACGCAGTATTTT.

The V and J genes are TRBV11-2 and TRBJ1-1; D unresolved. Germline loops: CDR1 SGHAT, CDR2 FQNNGV. Trimming shortened V by 5 bases and J by 0 bases, and 10 bases separated the two germline ends. CDR3 size: 14 residues. The CDR3 reads CASSPRTVNTEAFF. For the CDR3, the DNA is TGTGCCAGCAGCCCCCGCACGGTGAACACTGAAGCTTTCTTT.

CDR3 sequence (DNA): TGTGCCAGCAGCTTTGGACAGTTGAACACTGAAGCTTTCTTT. Translating gives CASSFGQLNTEAFF. J is TRBJ1-1 and V is TRBV6-5; tentative D call: TRBD1 (6 bases). Germline lookup yields CDR1 MNHEY and CDR2 SVGAGI. Trimming took 6 bases from V and 0 from J, leaving 11 bases between them. The CDR3 covers 14 residues.

The chain couples TRBV2 to TRBJ1-4, with a tentative D call TRBD1 (6 bases). Germline V gene data show CDR1 as SNHLY and CDR2 as FYNNEI. The V gene lost 9 bases and the J gene lost 5 bases, with 13 bases spanning the gap. The CDR3 spans 13 residues. CDR3 protein: CARKGQGNEKLFF. As DNA, the CDR3 is TGTGCCAGGAAAGGGCAGGGGAATGAAAAACTGTTTTTT.

This chain connects TRBV7-2 to TRBJ1-3; 9 bases are a match to TRBD1. With V trimmed by 3 bases and J by 3 bases, 3 bases remained unmatched. Germline lookup yields CDR1 SGHTA and CDR2 FQGNSA. The CDR3 extends over 15 amino acids. The CDR3, as DNA: TGTGCCAGCAGCTTCACAGGGGGCGGTGGAAACACCATATATTTT. The encoded protein is CASSFTGGGGNTIYF.